The 27 T cell receptor beta chains given below trace back to one sample, sequenced in a study of blood T cell repertoires in COVID-19. TCRdb's table, derived via immunoSEQ multiplex PCR, lists solely in-frame clones and lacks some. The table shows approximately 70,000 clones, with 65% to 80% occurring only once. What was sequenced was peripheral blood. These receptor sequences come from a woman aged 45-60 years with acute or convalescent COVID-19.

The chain couples TRBV11-1 to TRBJ2-5, with TRBD2 as a possible D gene (6 bases). The CDR3 covers 13 residues. Germline CDR1 and CDR2: SGHAT and FQDESV (reference sequence). V was trimmed by 8 bases and J by 1 base, leaving 11 bases between them. CDR3 in DNA: TGTGCCAGCTCCGGCGGGGTCCAAGAGACCCAGTACTTC. Its protein product is CASSGGVQETQYF.

The V and J genes are TRBV5-4 and TRBJ2-1; weak D call: TRBD2 (6 bases). CDR1 is SGHNT and CDR2 is YYREEE in the germline V gene (reference sequence). Trimming took 0 bases from V and 0 from J, leaving 7 bases between them. The CDR3 contains 15 residues. The DNA for the CDR3 is TGTGCCAGCAGCTTGGACGGGAGCTCCTACAATGAGCAGTTCTTC. Amino acids: CASSLDGSSYNEQFF.

The chain combines TRBV7-9 with TRBJ2-5; D remains ambiguous. Per the germline V gene, CDR1 is SEHNR and CDR2 is FQNEAQ (reference sequence). The CDR3 is 14 amino acids. V gave up 4 bases and J gave up 2 bases, with 11 bases separating them. The CDR3 region is CASSWRASQETQYF. The CDR3 bases are TGTGCCAGCAGCTGGAGAGCGAGTCAAGAGACCCAGTACTTC.

The genes are TRBV7-9 and TRBJ2-7; D perhaps matches TRBD1 (6 bases). The ends were cut back, 4 bases at V and 0 bases at J, with 16 bases in the middle. This CDR3 comprises 16 residues. Germline values: CDR1 SEHNR, CDR2 FQNEAQ (reference sequence). The CDR3 DNA reads TGTGCCAGCAGCTCGAGACAGGCGCGCAGCTCCTACGAGCAGTACTTC. Translated: CASSSRQARSSYEQYF.

The V gene is TRBV5-4, the J gene TRBJ1-2; D unresolved. The germline V gene has CDR1 SGHNT and CDR2 YYREEE (reference sequence). There are 13 residues in the CDR3. Trimming shortened V by 0 bases and J by 2 bases, and 5 bases separated the two germline ends. The CDR3 bases are TGTGCCAGCAGCTTGGATGGCAACTATGGCTACACCTTC. Translating it yields CASSLDGNYGYTF.

The V call is TRBV19, the J call TRBJ2-5; a weak D match, TRBD1 (6 bases). CDR3 size: 16 residues. V gave up 0 bases and J gave up 1 base, with 12 bases separating them. Germline V gene data show CDR1 as LNHDA and CDR2 as SQIVND (reference sequence). The DNA of the CDR3 is TGTGCCAGTAGTATAGATCACAGGGCCACCCAAGAGACCCAGTACTTC. Its protein is CASSIDHRATQETQYF.

The chain is built from TRBV7-2 and TRBJ2-5, with TRBD2 as a possible D gene (6 bases). The CDR3 spans 14 residues. Germline loops: CDR1 SGHTA, CDR2 FQGNSA. V dropped 5 bases and J dropped 1 base, with 11 bases sitting between them. CDR3 sequence (DNA): TGTGCCAGCAGCAGGAGGGGTTTCCAAGAGACCCAGTACTTC. Its protein product is CASSRRGFQETQYF.

The rearrangement links TRBV6-5 to TRBJ1-2; D call uncertain. Per the germline V gene, CDR1 is MNHEY and CDR2 is SVGAGI. V dropped 8 bases and J dropped 1 base, with 14 bases sitting between them. This CDR3 is built from 14 residues. The CDR3 region is CASGAYEINYGYTF. In nucleotides, the CDR3 is TGTGCCAGCGGAGCATATGAAATTAACTATGGCTACACCTTC.

The chain links TRBV3-1 (or the pseudogene TRBV3-2) to TRBJ2-4; D is perhaps TRBD2 (6 bases). The CDR3 is made up of 20 amino acids. CDR1 and CDR2 (germline): LGHDT, YNNKEL (reference sequence). Trimming removed 3 bases at V and 2 bases at J, with 26 bases between. CDR3 sequence reads: CASSQLFGSTTWETKNIQYF. CDR3 bases: TGTGCCAGCAGCCAGCTCTTCGGGAGCACCACCTGGGAAACCAAAAACATTCAGTACTTC.

Concerning this clone: It may be a read error: a sequence one base away is much more abundant. Within the sample, other DNA sequences also encode this same CDR3. The rearrangement uses TRBV27 and TRBJ1-2; TRBD1 aligns across 8 bases. J gave up 7 bases and V 9 bases, and 10 bases lay outside the gene matches. The CDR3 is made up of 13 amino acids. Germline V CDR1 and CDR2: MNHEY, SMNVEV (reference sequence). Here the CDR3 reads CASSQGQGLGYTF. CDR3 DNA sequence: TGTGCCAGTAGTCAAGGACAGGGACTTGGCTACACCTTC.

The chain couples TRBV2 to TRBJ2-1; the match to TRBD2 covers 7 bases. The CDR3 consists of 15 residues. Germline V CDR1 and CDR2: SNHLY, FYNNEI. V was clipped by 5 bases and J by 0 bases; unmatched bases: 4. As DNA, the CDR3 is TGTGCCAGCAGTCGCGGGAGTCACTCCTACAATGAGCAGTTCTTC. This gives the protein CASSRGSHSYNEQFF.

This chain links TRBV7-2 with TRBJ1-1; D call uncertain. CDR1 is SGHTA and CDR2 is FQGNSA in the germline V gene. The CDR3 runs 14 residues. V lost 5 bases to trimming and J lost 4 bases, with 14 bases between them. This CDR3 reads CASSVHGVGTEAFF. CDR3 sequence (DNA): TGTGCCAGCAGCGTCCATGGAGTAGGCACTGAAGCTTTCTTT.

The V and J genes are TRBV18 and TRBJ2-1; TRBD1 agrees at 7 bases. In germline, CDR1 is KGHSH, CDR2 LQKENI. Unmatched junction bases numbered 6, after V lost 2 bases and J lost 8 bases. This CDR3 spans 14 amino acids. CDR3 sequence reads: CASSPGQVTHEQFF. The CDR3 bases are TGTGCCAGCTCACCAGGACAGGTGACCCATGAGCAGTTCTTC.

The CDR3 here is CASSPDYPGSTQYF. In nucleotides, the CDR3 is TGTGCCAGCAGTCCCGATTACCCTGGGAGTACGCAGTATTTT. The V call is TRBV6-5, the J call TRBJ2-3; TRBD2 might be the D (5 bases). The CDR3 length is 14 residues. Per the germline V gene, CDR1 is MNHEY and CDR2 is SVGAGI. V lost 5 bases and J lost 8, with 17 bases in between.

This chain joins TRBV9 and TRBJ2-3, with 9 bases matching TRBD2. This CDR3 region has 16 residues. V gave up 0 bases and J gave up 2 bases; unmatched junction bases: 4. Germline CDR1 reads SGDLS; CDR2 reads YYNGEE. The CDR3 nucleotides are TGTGCCAGCAGCGTAGGAGCGGGGGGCTTCACAGATACGCAGTATTTT. Protein product: CASSVGAGGFTDTQYF.

V gene TRBV4-1 combines with J gene TRBJ2-4, with TRBD1 as a possible D gene (6 bases). The germline V gene has CDR1 MGHRA and CDR2 YSYEKL. The length of the CDR3 is 14 residues. V was trimmed by 3 bases and J by 7 bases, leaving 13 bases between them. CDR3 coding DNA: TGCGCCAGCAGCCAGGGCCCCCAGGGGAACATTCAGTACTTC. Protein sequence: CASSQGPQGNIQYF.

This clone was detected once. V and J are TRBV28 and TRBJ2-7, with unresolved D. Trimming pared 1 base from V and 3 bases from J, leaving 7 bases between. The germline CDR1 and CDR2 sequences are MDHEN and SYDVKM. This CDR3 region has 13 residues. CDR3 protein: CASSLFRVYEQYF. CDR3 sequence (DNA): TGTGCCAGCAGTTTATTCCGAGTCTACGAGCAGTACTTC.

The genes are TRBV9 and TRBJ2-7; D might be TRBD2 (7 bases). V lost 4 bases and J 7 bases, leaving 21 bases between the germline ends. Germline CDR1 SGDLS, CDR2 YYNGEE. The CDR3 covers 15 residues. CDR3 nucleotides: TGTGCCAGCAGCTTGGGGGCGGGAGACCTGGGGGAGCAGTACTTC. This translates into CASSLGAGDLGEQYF.

This chain links TRBV5-1 with TRBJ2-7; no clear D gene. V was trimmed by 1 base and J by 4 bases, leaving 9 bases between them. This CDR3 spans 13 amino acids. Germline-derived CDR1 and CDR2 are SGHRS and YFSETQ. The CDR3 region has the DNA TGCGCCAGCAGCTTGTCCGCGCATTACGAGCAGTACTTC. Translated, it gives CASSLSAHYEQYF.

This clone has only a few counts. The chain carries TRBV7-2 and TRBJ2-7; D is possibly TRBD1 (5 bases). This CDR3 is built from 14 residues. Germline lookup yields CDR1 SGHTA and CDR2 FQGNSA. Trimming shortened V by 1 base and J by 1 base, and 8 bases separated the two germline ends. The DNA of the CDR3 is TGTGCCAGCAGCTTAGACAGGAATTCCTACGAGCAGTACTTC. It codes for CASSLDRNSYEQYF.

Only a few counts were recorded for this clone. This chain links TRBV2 with TRBJ2-3, with D unclear. Germline CDR1 and CDR2: SNHLY and FYNNEI. The germline V and J ends were trimmed by 5 bases and 4 bases, with 7 bases remaining between them. The length of the CDR3 is 12 residues. In DNA form, the CDR3 reads TGTGCCAGCAGTAAAGTCTCAGATACGCAGTATTTT. Its translation is CASSKVSDTQYF.

This chain joins TRBV3-1 (or the pseudogene TRBV3-2) and TRBJ2-2; D unresolved. Germline V gives CDR1 LGHDT, CDR2 YNNKEL (reference sequence). V was pared by 1 base and J by 7 bases, with 4 bases between. This CDR3 has 12 residues. CDR3 sequence reads: CASSQAGGELFF. CDR3 bases: TGTGCCAGCAGCCAAGCCGGCGGGGAGCTGTTTTTT.

In this sample, this clone turned up once. This chain links TRBV2 with TRBJ2-2; 9 bases map to TRBD1. This CDR3 has 15 amino acids. The germline V gene has CDR1 SNHLY and CDR2 FYNNEI. With 6 bases clipped from V and 4 bases from J, the junction kept 6 bases outside the gene matches. CDR3 in DNA: TGTGCCAGCAGAGCACAGGGGGCCGGCACCGGGGAGCTGTTTTTT. Its protein product is CASRAQGAGTGELFF.

DNA for the CDR3: TGTGCCAGCAGCTCCCAAGGGGGACGGAACACTGAAGCTTTCTTT. It codes for CASSSQGGRNTEAFF. The J gene is TRBJ1-1, the V gene TRBV7-3, with D possibly being TRBD1 (6 bases). Trimming left V 4 bases short and J 1 base short, with 13 bases between. The CDR3 runs 15 residues. From germline, CDR1 is SGHTA and CDR2 FQGTGA.

The rearrangement uses TRBV3-1 (or the pseudogene TRBV3-2) and TRBJ1-2, with D perhaps TRBD1 (5 bases). Germline values: CDR1 LGHDT, CDR2 YNNKEL (reference sequence). The CDR3 has 15 residues. The V gene lost 1 base and the J gene lost 4 bases, with 13 bases spanning the gap. CDR3 sequence reads: CASSQGSRAPYGYTF. The CDR3 coding sequence is TGTGCCAGCAGCCAAGGGAGCAGGGCCCCCTATGGCTACACCTTC.

The chain uses TRBV13 and TRBJ1-2; no reliable D call. The CDR3 length is 15 residues. Germline lookup yields CDR1 PRHDT and CDR2 FYEKMQ (reference sequence). The V gene lost 6 bases and the J gene lost 2 bases, with 16 bases spanning the gap. The CDR3 DNA reads as TGTGCCAGCAGAAAGTGGGCAGGATTAAACTATGGCTACACCTTC. Residues: CASRKWAGLNYGYTF.

The chain uses TRBV5-1 and TRBJ1-1, with a tentative D call TRBD1 (5 bases). Germline CDR1 and CDR2: SGHRS and YFSETQ. V lost 4 bases to trimming and J lost 3 bases, with 13 bases between them. The CDR3 covers 14 residues. In DNA form, the CDR3 reads TGCGCCAGCAGCCTCGCCGGGGGGGACACTGAAGCTTTCTTT. Its translation: CASSLAGGDTEAFF. Complete variable domain (other parts from reference TRBV5-1 and TRBJ1-1): KAGVTQTPRYLIKTRGQQVTLSCSPISGHRSVSWYQQTPGQGLQFLFEYFSETQRNKGNFPGRFSGRQFSNSRSEMNVSTLELGDSALYLCASSLAGGDTEAFFGQGTRLTVV.